These T cell receptor beta chains were read from a single sample in a study of blood T cell repertoires in COVID-19. Sequencing used immunoSEQ multiplex PCR; TCRdb keeps in-frame clones, though not all of them. The table includes more than 300,000 clones, 90% detected once. The sample consisted of peripheral blood. All receptors derive from a woman in her forties with COVID-19, enrolled during active disease. CDR3s include the opening cysteine and the closing phenylalanine or tryptophan. The D gene is left open where the match is weak.

>TRBD2|TRBJ2-3|TRBV7-8
CASSLATSGITDTQYF
>-|TRBJ1-1|TRBV5-1
CASSLNPGDTEAFF
>-|TRBJ1-5|TRBV27
CASSRGNQPQHF
>-|TRBJ1-5|TRBV6-1
CASSEGRDSNQPQHF
>-|TRBJ1-1|TRBV6-5
CASSPRRLAGTEAFF
>TRBD2|TRBJ2-3|TRBV4-3
CASSQGTRLATDTQYF
>TRBD2|TRBJ2-5|TRBV5-1
CASSLFDVAGGRETQYF
>-|TRBJ1-6|TRBV4-3
CASSKNRIYNSPLHF
>TRBD1|TRBJ2-1|TRBV19
CASRPGPDRDWGYEQFF
>-|TRBJ1-2|TRBV28
CASSNPGLYGYTF
>-|TRBJ2-7|TRBV3-1/TRBV3-2
CASSQVQNYEQYF
>-|TRBJ2-2|TRBV7-7
CASSLGGRMRTGELFF
>-|TRBJ1-1|TRBV5-4
CASSLGTGGTAFF
>-|TRBJ2-5|TRBV5-1
CASSFDSQETQYF
>-|TRBJ2-2|TRBV7-6
CASSLAGLKATGELFF
>-|TRBJ1-1|TRBV5-6
CASSPEGTEAFF
>TRBD1|TRBJ1-2|TRBV6-5
CASRSDRGNNYGYTF
>-|TRBJ2-5|TRBV6-2/TRBV6-3
CASSYYAGQETQYF
>-|TRBJ2-7|TRBV28
CASSTTSSGQYF
>-|TRBJ1-5|TRBV3-1/TRBV3-2
CASSHQGPTNQPQHF
>-|TRBJ2-3|TRBV10-3
CAASAGGTPDTQYF
>TRBD1|TRBJ1-5|TRBV19
CASRGQDNQPQHF
>TRBD1|TRBJ1-5|TRBV7-2
CASSRTGRNQPQHF
>TRBD1|TRBJ2-7|TRBV11-2
CASSRGTGYYEQYF
>-|TRBJ1-5|TRBV5-8
CASTIRGTQPQHF
>TRBD1|TRBJ2-1|TRBV4-1
CASSHGSSGQLSEQFF
>TRBD1|TRBJ2-5|TRBV7-9
CASTFTGAQETQYF
>-|TRBJ2-7|TRBV5-4
CASSLDGAVLEEQYF
>-|TRBJ1-4|TRBV7-9
CASSLAGAEKLFF
>TRBD2|TRBJ2-1|TRBV7-3
CASSFIAGDINEQFF
>TRBD1|TRBJ1-4|TRBV14
CASSQGLQGALNEKLFF
>TRBD2|TRBJ2-1|TRBV6-4
CASSRAGGYGSYNEQFF
>-|TRBJ2-1|TRBV2
CASDGQGEQFF
>TRBD1|TRBJ2-2|TRBV19
CASTPTPGQGNTGELFF
>-|TRBJ1-1|TRBV7-9
CASSPGREAFF
>-|TRBJ2-7|TRBV9
CASSVGAAGQFSSYEQYF
>-|TRBJ1-4|TRBV2
CASSGRQGPNEKLFF
>-|TRBJ1-1|TRBV7-2
CASSLVVVNTEAFF
>TRBD2|TRBJ2-1|TRBV7-9
CASTGLDNYEQFF
>-|TRBJ2-1|TRBV7-3
CASSRDIGSYNEQFF
>TRBD1|TRBJ2-1|TRBV12-5
CASGLTSRGHDEQFF
>-|TRBJ2-5|TRBV11-1
CASSLRQTQETQYF
>TRBD1|TRBJ2-5|TRBV2
CASSESRGQETQYF
>TRBD2|TRBJ2-1|TRBV6-2/TRBV6-3
CASSYSTSGRPKSYNEQFF
>TRBD1|TRBJ1-4|TRBV28
CASSQTGRNEKLFF
>-|TRBJ1-6|TRBV28
CASSMDPRGSPLHF
>TRBD1|TRBJ2-1|TRBV11-1
CASRRGTGLGGEQFF
>-|TRBJ2-7|TRBV5-4
CASRYAGGSEQYF
>-|TRBJ1-3|TRBV9
CASSVEGRNTIYF
>TRBD2|TRBJ2-5|TRBV24-1
CATSARGRAGETQYF
>-|TRBJ1-1|TRBV15
CATSREGFGTGLNTEAFF
>-|TRBJ2-2|TRBV19
CASSLQGRVTGELFF
>TRBD1|TRBJ1-1|TRBV2
CASRTRTGENTEAFF